This passage covers 4 T cell receptor beta chains from one sample sequenced in a study of cytomegalovirus exposure and HLA in healthy donors. 13 Jbeta primers and 60 Vbeta primers were used for the PCR. Sequenced by immunoSEQ multiplex PCR; TCRdb stores in-frame clones only, minus some. In the table there are 200,000 to 250,000 clones, around four fifths of which are singletons. Material: PBMCs. The receptors were gathered from a man aged 50-60 years in good health and CMV-seronegative.

The chain links TRBV5-8 to TRBJ2-7; D not resolved. The CDR3 extends over 13 amino acids. Germline V gene lookup returns CDR1 SGHTS and CDR2 YDEGEE. V was trimmed by 3 bases and J by 4 bases, leaving 11 bases between them. In DNA form, the CDR3 reads TGTGCCAGCAGCTCCGGAGAAGTGTACGAGCAGTACTTC. Its translation: CASSSGEVYEQYF.

The chain uses TRBV14 and TRBJ2-7; 8 bases fit TRBD2. CDR3 length equals 15 residues. The germline gives CDR1 SGHDN, CDR2 FVKESK. Trimming took 4 bases from V and 2 from J; bases not matched to a gene: 7. The CDR3 sequence is CASSPRSGLAYEQYF. The CDR3 nucleotides are TGTGCCAGCAGCCCACGCTCGGGACTAGCCTACGAGCAGTACTTC.

The chain has TRBV7-3 and TRBJ2-5; 10 bases agree with TRBD1. Germline CDR1 reads SGHTA; CDR2 reads FQGTGA. The V and J ends lost 5 bases and 2 bases, in that order; junction bases with no gene match: 5. CDR3 length equals 15 residues. The DNA of the CDR3 is TGTGCCAGCAGCAAGACAGGGGGCTTACAAGAGACCCAGTACTTC. Residues: CASSKTGGLQETQYF.

V gene TRBV18 combines with J gene TRBJ2-1, with 10 bases lining up with TRBD2. The CDR3 consists of 16 residues. Losses at the gene ends were 2 bases for V and 8 bases for J; bases not matched to a gene: 9. From germline, CDR1 is KGHSH and CDR2 LQKENI. CDR3: CASSPSLAGVMDEQFF. CDR3 DNA: TGTGCCAGCTCACCATCCCTAGCGGGAGTCATGGATGAGCAGTTCTTC. Complete variable domain (other parts from reference TRBV18 and TRBJ2-1): NAGVMQNPRHLVRRRGQEARLRCSPMKGHSHVYWYRQLPEEGLKFMVYLQKENIIDESGMPKERFSAEFPKEGPSILRIQQVVRGDSAAYFCASSPSLAGVMDEQFFGPGTRLTVL.